The 2 T cell receptor beta chains presented below share a single source sample, sequenced in a study of CD8+CD57+ T cells in acquired aplastic anemia. The study profiled TCR beta VDJ and CDR3 using genomic DNA as template. TCRdb passed the reads through MiXCR, listing each CDR3 protein once. The sample has over 150,000 distinct CDR3 sequences, just under 45% seen once; the top ten hold 0.85% to 1.3%. Sequenced material: sorted CD4+, CD8+, or CD8+CD57+ T cells (not recorded which) from PBMCs. The receptors were gathered from a human donor in good health.

About this clonotype: Because the CDR3 is missing its conserved closing phenylalanine or tryptophan, this is likely a read error. The gene calls are TRBV6-1 and TRBJ2-3, with D uncertain. CDR1 MNHNS and CDR2 SASEGT come from the germline V gene. Between the trimmed V and J ends, which lost 5 bases and 1 base, there was a span of 4 bases. The CDR3 has 12 amino acids. For the CDR3, the DNA is TGTGCCAGCAGTCCCGGCACAGATACGCAGTATTTA. It codes for CASSPGTDTQYL.

V gene TRBV10-3 combines with J gene TRBJ2-7; TRBD2 might be the D (6 bases). Trimming cost V 9 bases and J 2 bases, with 11 bases left between them. This CDR3 spans 12 amino acids. Germline V CDR1 and CDR2: ENHRY, SYGVKD. Written as DNA, the CDR3 is TGTGCCATTTGGGAGGCCCCCTACGAGCAGTACTTC. Residues: CAIWEAPYEQYF.